This T cell receptor beta chain was recorded in a study of OX40 agonist ivuxolimab in advanced cancers. Regarding the complete study: Ivuxolimab was a fully human IgG2 agonistic monoclonal antibody targeting the costimulatory receptor OX40 (CD134). Intravenous ivuxolimab was administered to patients every 2 weeks at six dose levels: 0.01, 0.1, 0.3, 1.5, 3 and 10 mg/kg. Of the approximately 50 patients in dose escalation, about 19 had hepatocellular carcinoma, some 15 had melanoma, 9 had renal cell carcinoma and 9 had head and neck cancer. The dose-escalation cohort was roughly 87% male with a mean age of approximately 60 years, ranging from about 20 to 85. Prior anti-PD-1, anti-PD-L1 or anti-CTLA-4 therapy was permitted, and less than 45% of dose-escalation patients had received checkpoint inhibitors. Three dose-escalation patients achieved partial responses, one with hepatocellular carcinoma and two with cutaneous melanoma. Peripheral TCRbeta sequencing was intended to test whether TCR sequence diversity was altered and clonal T-cell expansion was caused by ivuxolimab. The paper reports the monotherapy dose-escalation portion (N of about 50 patients) of the phase I ivuxolimab trial. What the study reported, not specific to this receptor: On average, CD8+ T cells showed more expanded clones than CD4+ T cells after ivuxolimab. In the 0.1-3.0 mg/kg groups, partial responders had among the lowest normalized peripheral clonal expansion, particularly in CD8+ T cells. At doses of 0.1 to 3.0 mg/kg, clonal expansion of both CD4+ and CD8+ T cells in blood was seen between baseline and week 6. The antigen specificity of the clonally expanded peripheral T cells was not determined. Low levels of normalized T-cell clonal expansion were also seen in some nonresponding patients.

The trial excluded patients who had a history of autoimmune disease or were on systemic immunosuppression. Peripheral blood for TCR sequencing was drawn from every dose cohort at baseline, at cycle 4 day 1 and at cycle 7 day 1. The samples were drawn from a first-in-human, open-label, multicenter phase I dose-escalation trial of ivuxolimab. Adults with locally advanced or metastatic head and neck squamous cell, hepatocellular, melanoma or renal cell carcinoma were enrolled in the trial. CD4+ and CD8+ T cells were sorted separately from peripheral blood before TCR sequencing. To sequence the TCRbeta CDR3 region, genomic DNA was isolated from the sorted cells. TCRbeta CDR3 regions were sequenced using the immunoSEQ Assay. TCRdb took over this immuneACCESS table, retaining in-frame rearrangements with V and J assigned. Such tables are incomplete; in checked studies, under half of the missing clones stem from an unresolved V gene, and the remainder is unexplained. The sample table records approximately 16,000 clones; approximately 85% of these occur just once. In total, the top ten clones hold roughly 32% of the sample.

V is clipped by 3 bases and J by 6 bases, and the sequence between their germline boundaries is 12 bases long. Reading the germline V gene gives CDR1 MDHEN and CDR2 SYDVKM. The CDR3 sequence holds 13 residues, the cysteine and phenylalanine included. Only the CDR3 DNA is retained, 39 bases long and in frame from the first base. Regarding this clone: The target of this receptor is not known. No much larger clonotype is one base removed from it; base qualities were not supplied.

The material sequenced was CD4+ or CD8+ T cells sorted from blood, taken in a trial of the OX40 agonist ivuxolimab. This sequence uses TRBV28 and TRBJ2-7, with no confident D gene call. The receptor was derived from an adult with an advanced solid tumor such as melanoma, head and neck, liver or kidney cancer. The CDR3 has the sequence CASSFGPPGEQYF. The DNA is as follows: TGTGCCAGCAGTTTCGGACCCCCGGGCGAGCAGTACTTC.